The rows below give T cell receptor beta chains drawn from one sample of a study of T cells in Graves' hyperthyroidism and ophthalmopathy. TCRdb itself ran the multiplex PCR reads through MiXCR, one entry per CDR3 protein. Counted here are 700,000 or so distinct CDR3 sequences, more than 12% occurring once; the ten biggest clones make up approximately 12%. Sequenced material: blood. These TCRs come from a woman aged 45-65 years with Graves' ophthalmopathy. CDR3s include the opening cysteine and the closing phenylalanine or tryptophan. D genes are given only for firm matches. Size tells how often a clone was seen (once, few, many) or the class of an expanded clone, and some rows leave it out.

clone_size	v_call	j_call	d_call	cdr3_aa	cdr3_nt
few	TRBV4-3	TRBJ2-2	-	CASSPTPGQSNTGELFF	TGCGCCAGCAGCCCGACTCCGGGACAATCGAACACCGGGGAGCTGTTTTTT
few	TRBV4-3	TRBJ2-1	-	CASSQVVSSITYSYNEQFF	TGCGCCAGCAGCCAAGTGGTTAGTTCTATAACGTACTCCTACAATGAGCAGTTCTTC
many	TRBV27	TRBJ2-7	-	CASSFSVDSYYEQYF	TGTGCCAGCAGTTTTTCTGTCGACAGTTACTACGAGCAGTACTTC
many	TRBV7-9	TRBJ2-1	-	CASSDTGKDEQFF	TGTGCCAGCAGCGACACAGGGAAGGATGAGCAGTTCTTC
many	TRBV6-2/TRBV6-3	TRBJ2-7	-	CASSSPAVYEQYF	TGTGCCAGCAGTTCCCCGGCCGTTTACGAGCAGTACTTC
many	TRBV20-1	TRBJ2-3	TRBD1	CSARDAYTGAGTDTQYF	TGCAGTGCTAGAGACGCCTACACAGGGGCGGGCACAGATACGCAGTATTTT
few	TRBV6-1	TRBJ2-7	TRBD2	CASTASGTVYEQYF	TGTGCCAGCACCGCTAGCGGGACCGTGTACGAGCAGTACTTC
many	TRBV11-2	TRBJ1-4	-	CASSSELATNEKLFF	TGTGCCAGCAGTTCCGAGCTTGCAACTAATGAAAAACTGTTTTTT
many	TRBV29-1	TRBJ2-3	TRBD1	CSAPDRISTDTQYF	TGCAGCGCTCCGGACAGGATTAGCACAGATACGCAGTATTTT
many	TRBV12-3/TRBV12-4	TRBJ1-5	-	CASSFRGRSNQPQHF	TGTGCCAGCAGTTTCCGGGGAAGGTCGAATCAGCCCCAGCATTTT
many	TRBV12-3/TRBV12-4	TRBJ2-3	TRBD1	CASSSYSGTGADTQYF	TGTGCCAGCAGTTCGTATAGCGGGACAGGGGCAGATACGCAGTATTTT
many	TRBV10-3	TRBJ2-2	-	CAIRGEGELFF	TGTGCCATCAGAGGGGAAGGGGAGCTGTTTTTT
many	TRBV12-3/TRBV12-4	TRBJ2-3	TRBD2	CASSSGLAGFADTQYF	TGTGCCAGCAGTTCAGGACTAGCGGGATTTGCAGATACGCAGTATTTT
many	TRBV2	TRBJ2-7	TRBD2	CASSNGLAGASYEQYF	TGTGCCAGCAGTAATGGACTAGCGGGAGCATCCTACGAGCAGTACTTC
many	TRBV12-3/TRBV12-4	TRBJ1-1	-	CASSPNFLRPGDTEAFF	TGTGCCAGCAGTCCAAACTTTCTTCGGCCAGGGGACACTGAAGCTTTCTTT
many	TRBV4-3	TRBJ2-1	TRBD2	CASSQGTSRNNEQFF	TGCGCCAGCAGCCAAGGGACTAGCAGGAACAATGAGCAGTTCTTC
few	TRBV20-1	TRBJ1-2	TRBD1	CSATSTRDRDGYTF	TGCAGTGCTACCTCTACCCGGGACAGGGATGGCTACACCTTC
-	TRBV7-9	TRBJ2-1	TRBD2	CASRHGLGGEGLEQFF	TGTGCCAGCAGGCATGGGTTGGGGGGGGAGGGCCTTGAGCAGTTCTTC
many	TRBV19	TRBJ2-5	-	CASSMNMGETQYF	TGTGCCAGTAGTATGAACATGGGAGAGACCCAGTACTTC
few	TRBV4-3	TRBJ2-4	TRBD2	CASSQEAGRGAKNIQYF	TGCGCCAGCAGCCAAGAGGCCGGGAGGGGAGCCAAAAACATTCAGTACTTC
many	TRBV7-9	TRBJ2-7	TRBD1	CASSVIAGQGAYEQYF	TGTGCCAGCAGCGTCATCGCGGGACAGGGGGCCTACGAGCAGTACTTC
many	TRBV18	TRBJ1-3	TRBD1	CASSQIPGQYGNTIYF	TGTGCCAGCTCACAGATACCGGGACAGTACGGAAACACCATATATTTT
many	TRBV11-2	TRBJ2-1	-	CASSTYLTGFSYNEQFF	TGTGCCAGCAGCACGTACCTTACAGGGTTCTCCTACAATGAGCAGTTCTTC
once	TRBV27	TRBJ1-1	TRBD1	CASSLFMGQREAFF	TGTGCCAGCAGTTTATTTATGGGACAGAGAGAAGCTTTCTTT
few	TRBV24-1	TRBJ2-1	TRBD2	CATSDLRLAGSNEQFF	TGTGCCACCAGTGATTTGCGGCTAGCGGGAAGTAATGAGCAGTTCTTC
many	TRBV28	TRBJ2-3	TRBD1	CASSLQGAGTDTQYF	TGTGCCAGCAGCTTACAGGGGGCGGGCACAGATACGCAGTATTTT
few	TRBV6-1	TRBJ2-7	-	CASSERQESYEQYF	TGTGCCAGCAGTGAAAGACAGGAAAGCTACGAGCAGTACTTC
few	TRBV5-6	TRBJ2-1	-	CASSLGANAYNEQFF	TGTGCCAGCAGCTTGGGGGCGAACGCCTACAATGAGCAGTTCTTC